This T cell receptor beta chain was sequenced during a study of PD-1 blockade in mismatch repair-deficient tumors. Germline CDR1 is SGHTS and CDR2 is YDEGEE. CDR3 length equals 13 residues. V was clipped by 1 base and J by 4 bases, with 6 bases between them. Some clones are missing from TCRdb's copy, which holds only in-frame ones; the method was immunoSEQ multiplex PCR. The sample has about 120,000 clones, around 83% seen once; the top ten hold roughly 12%. This clone was observed a few times. TCR sequencing covered a few patients who responded to pembrolizumab. Sequencing used peripheral blood, obtained 44 weeks after starting pembrolizumab. This clonotype was obtained from an adult with mismatch repair-deficient cancer. The chain combines TRBV5-8 with TRBJ1-5; the D is unclear. CDR3 DNA: TGTGCCAGCAGCTTGCGGCAGAATCAGCCCCAGCATTTT. This encodes CASSLRQNQPQHF.